These 24 T cell receptor beta chains originate from one sample sequenced in a study of identical twins. Using its own MiXCR run on the 5' RACE reads, TCRdb lists one record per CDR3 protein. The sample shows under 350,000 distinct CDR3 sequences, roughly 9.7% of them seen only once. The same sample was also used in a study of yellow fever vaccine responses in identical twins.

Sequencing was performed on CD8+ T cells sorted from blood. The receptors here all came from a woman younger than 35 in good health.

The V gene is TRBV7-9, the J gene TRBJ2-7; D perhaps matches TRBD1 (7 bases). Trimming pared 5 bases from V and 2 bases from J, leaving 13 bases between. The CDR3 has 14 amino acids. The germline gives CDR1 SEHNR, CDR2 FQNEAQ (reference sequence). Written as DNA, the CDR3 is TGTGCCAGCAGCCTTCCAGGGGGGCCCTACGAGCAGTACTTC. This codes for CASSLPGGPYEQYF.

This clonotype has just a few counts. The V and J genes are TRBV20-1 and TRBJ2-7; the match to TRBD2 covers 8 bases. The CDR3 covers 14 residues. Losses at the gene ends were 4 bases for V and 0 bases for J; bases not matched to a gene: 5. Germline CDR1 DFQATT, CDR2 SNEGSKA (reference sequence). This chain's CDR3 is CSAKAGALSYEQYF. CDR3 bases: TGCAGTGCTAAAGCGGGGGCCCTCTCCTACGAGCAGTACTTC.

On this clonotype: It is unclear where the CDR3 begins or ends on the DNA, so no DNA is shown, and the CDR3 is as TCRdb lists it. The CDR3 region is CASSLWGQGNSPLRF. The V and J genes are TRBV7-2 and TRBJ1-6; TRBD1, the D gene given by the table, was not confirmed from the DNA. The CDR3 spans 15 amino acids, including both terminal residues. The germline V gene has CDR1 SGHTA and CDR2 FQGNSA.

This chain joins TRBV29-1 and TRBJ1-2, with TRBD1 identical over 9 bases. This CDR3 comprises 12 residues. CDR1 and CDR2 (germline): SQVTM, ANQGSEA. With V trimmed by 6 bases and J by 4 bases, 3 bases remained unmatched. CDR3 DNA: TGCAGCGTGCAGGACAGGGGCTATGGCTACACCTTC. Its translation: CSVQDRGYGYTF. The full variable domain, with the rest looked up from reference TRBV29-1 and TRBJ1-2, is SAVISQKPSRDICQRGTSLTIQCQVDSQVTMMFWYRQQPGQSLTLIATANQGSEATYESGFVIDKFPISRPNLTFSTLTVSNMSPEDSSIYLCSVQDRGYGYTFGSGTRLTVV.

The chain recombines TRBV20-1 with TRBJ2-3; TRBD1 might be the D (5 bases). CDR3 size: 15 residues. Germline V lookup: CDR1 DFQATT, CDR2 SNEGSKA (reference sequence). Deletions cut 1 base from V and 0 bases from J, with 11 bases between. CDR3 loop: CSARVTDPSTDTQYF. Here the CDR3 DNA reads TGCAGTGCTAGAGTGACAGACCCTAGCACAGATACGCAGTATTTT.

This clonotype was counted at least ten times. The J gene is TRBJ2-4, the V gene TRBV20-1; 10 nucleotides line up with TRBD2. The CDR3 is 16 residues long. V shed 3 bases and J 11 bases; nucleotides not matched to a gene: 16. Germline CDR1 reads DFQATT; CDR2 reads SNEGSKA (reference sequence). The CDR3 nucleotides are TGCAGTGCTAGGAGCGGGGGGGCTAGCGGCCCTAATGTTCAGTACTTC. This sequence encodes CSARSGGASGPNVQYF.

The chain links TRBV29-1 to TRBJ1-2; a weak D match, TRBD1 (6 bases). The length of the CDR3 is 12 residues. CDR1 is SQVTM, CDR2 ANQGSEA, per germline. With 8 bases removed from V and 4 bases from J, the gap between germline ends came to 14 bases. CDR3 in DNA: TGCAGCTCAACGGGGGCTGGCTATGGCTACACCTTC. Residues: CSSTGAGYGYTF.

Many counts were recorded for this clonotype. V and J are TRBV12-3 or TRBV12-4 and TRBJ2-2; TRBD2 aligns across 7 bases. The CDR3 is made up of 15 amino acids. Trimming cost V 4 bases and J 5 bases; bases outside gene matches: 7. The CDR3 loop reads CASSSPGLPTGELFF. CDR3 DNA: TGTGCCAGCAGTTCGCCGGGACTACCAACCGGGGAGCTGTTTTTT.

This clonotype appeared many times. The chain has TRBV28 and TRBJ2-7; unclear D gene. Germline V CDR1 and CDR2: MDHEN, SYDVKM. CDR3 size: 13 residues. V was shortened by 3 bases and J by 3 bases, with 9 bases between the two germline ends. In DNA form, the CDR3 reads TGTGCCAGCAGTTTTGGGCAGAACTACGAGCAGTACTTC. This encodes CASSFGQNYEQYF.

This clonotype was counted a few times. The J gene is TRBJ2-7, the V gene TRBV28; no reliable D call. The V gene's germline CDR1 is MDHEN and CDR2 SYDVKM. With 3 bases removed from V and 2 bases from J, the gap between germline ends came to 11 bases. The CDR3 sequence is 14 residues long. CDR3 amino acids: CASSFFAMPYEQYF. The CDR3 DNA reads TGTGCCAGCAGTTTTTTCGCTATGCCCTACGAGCAGTACTTC.

V is TRBV7-2 and J is TRBJ2-1; D is unresolved. The CDR3 has 17 residues. Germline V gives CDR1 SGHTA, CDR2 FQGNSA. V lost 5 bases and J lost 6, with 23 bases in between. The CDR3 coding sequence is TGTGCCAGCAGCCAACCCCTCCGGACCAACACCCCCAATGAGCAGTTCTTC. It encodes CASSQPLRTNTPNEQFF.

This clonotype was seen at least ten times. The rearrangement uses TRBV28 and TRBJ1-6, with unresolved D. The CDR3 consists of 13 residues. V lost 3 bases to trimming and J lost 7 bases, with 7 bases between them. Germline assignment: CDR1 MDHEN and CDR2 SYDVKM. Here the CDR3 DNA reads TGTGCCAGCAGTTTTTCTGGGAATTCACCCCTCCACTTT. It codes for CASSFSGNSPLHF.

The V gene is TRBV6-2 or TRBV6-3, the J gene TRBJ2-4; 10 bases align to TRBD2. This CDR3 spans 17 amino acids. The V segment lost 7 bases and the J segment 0 bases; nucleotides outside the gene matches: 9. Per the germline V gene, CDR1 is MNHEY and CDR2 is SVGEGT. The DNA of the CDR3 is TGTGCCAGCAAGACTGGGGGACTAGCGCCAGCCAAAAACATTCAGTACTTC. Its translation is CASKTGGLAPAKNIQYF.

J is TRBJ2-7 and V is TRBV20-1, with D perhaps matching TRBD1 (5 bases). The V gene lost 3 bases and the J gene lost 4 bases, with 19 bases spanning the gap. The CDR3 covers 15 residues. CDR1 DFQATT and CDR2 SNEGSKA come from the germline V gene (reference sequence). The CDR3 region has the DNA TGCAGTGCTAGCTCGGCGCAGGGCCTGACATACGAGCAGTACTTC. This encodes CSASSAQGLTYEQYF.

This clonotype has at least ten counts. V is TRBV30 and J is TRBJ1-2; 7 positions agree with TRBD1. CDR1 and CDR2 (germline): GTSNPN, SVGIG (reference sequence). Trimming cost V 1 base and J 13 bases; bases outside gene matches: 6. This CDR3 has 11 amino acids. This chain's CDR3 is CAWSASGQTTF. CDR3 DNA sequence: TGTGCCTGGAGTGCCTCGGGACAGACCACCTTC.

In this sample, this clonotype turned up a few times. This rearrangement joins TRBV15 to TRBJ2-7; D is undetermined. The CDR3 runs 12 residues. Trimming removed 0 bases at V and 5 bases at J, with 5 bases between. Per germline, CDR1 LNHNV and CDR2 YYDKDF (reference sequence). CDR3 coding DNA: TGTGCCACCAGCAGAGATCAGGACGAGCAGTACTTC. Encoded protein: CATSRDQDEQYF.

The CDR3 nucleotides read TGTGCCAGTAGTATCGTCGGGGGCGCAGATACGCAGTATTTT. This gives the protein CASSIVGGADTQYF. The chain recombines TRBV19 with TRBJ2-3, with D perhaps assigned TRBD1 or TRBD2 (6 bases each). The CDR3 runs to 14 residues. V was cut by 3 bases and J by 4 bases, with 11 bases left in between. The germline V gene has CDR1 LNHDA and CDR2 SQIVND (reference sequence).

In this sample, this clonotype turned up many times. This rearrangement joins TRBV7-6 to TRBJ2-7, with D perhaps TRBD2 (5 bases). This CDR3 contains 14 residues. V shed 5 bases and J shed 5 bases, with 16 bases lying between them. The germline gives CDR1 SGHVS, CDR2 FNYEAQ. The CDR3 nucleotides are TGTGCCAGCAGCCCCCGGGATCTCCCCGACGAGCAGTACTTC. Protein: CASSPRDLPDEQYF.

The genes are TRBV7-6 and TRBJ2-1, with D perhaps TRBD1 (5 bases). The CDR3 is made up of 13 amino acids. Germline loops: CDR1 SGHVS, CDR2 FNYEAQ. Trimming removed 5 bases from V and 9 bases from J, with 14 bases in between. Here the CDR3 reads CASSPPVGLEQFF. The CDR3 DNA sequence: TGTGCCAGCAGCCCCCCTGTGGGGCTTGAGCAGTTCTTC.

This clonotype was picked up many times. The V and J genes are TRBV3-1 and TRBJ2-7; 9 nucleotides match TRBD1. V lost 0 bases and J lost 6; bases outside the gene matches: 6. Germline V CDR1 and CDR2: LGHDT, YNNKEL (reference sequence). CDR3 length: 15 residues. This CDR3 is CASSQDQQGASEQYF. Here the CDR3 DNA reads TGTGCCAGCAGCCAAGATCAACAGGGGGCGAGCGAGCAGTACTTC.

There are many counts of this clonotype. The gene calls are TRBV7-8 and TRBJ1-5; D is perhaps TRBD1 (5 bases). The CDR3 spans 16 residues. CDR1 and CDR2 (germline): SGHVS, FQNEAQ. Between the trimmed V and J ends, which lost 4 bases and 0 bases, there was a span of 13 bases. The CDR3 loop reads CASSSLTGYSNQPQHF. The CDR3 DNA reads as TGTGCCAGCAGCTCGCTAACAGGCTATAGCAATCAGCCCCAGCATTTT. The complete variable domain, with remaining parts taken from reference TRBV7-8 and TRBJ1-5, reads GAGVSQSPRYKVAKRGQDVALRCDPISGHVSLFWYQQALGQGPEFLTYFQNEAQLDKSGLPSDRFFAERPEGSVSTLKIQRTQQEDSAVYLCASSSLTGYSNQPQHFGDGTRLSIL.

This clonotype was observed a few times. The chain combines TRBV2 with TRBJ1-6, with unresolved D. The CDR3 totals 11 residues. Germline lookup yields CDR1 SNHLY and CDR2 FYNNEI. V was shortened by 7 bases and J by 8 bases, with 6 bases between the two germline ends. DNA of the CDR3: TGTGCCAGCATTAGGGATTCACCCCTCCACTTT. Protein product: CASIRDSPLHF.

This clonotype was recorded at least ten times. The rearrangement links TRBV29-1 to TRBJ2-5; TRBD1 might be the D (5 bases). The V and J ends lost 0 bases and 1 base respectively, with 9 bases between them. The CDR3 runs 14 residues. The V gene's germline CDR1 is SQVTM and CDR2 ANQGSEA. The CDR3 DNA reads as TGCAGCGTTGAAGATCAGGGAAGCCAAGAGACCCAGTACTTC. It specifies CSVEDQGSQETQYF.

There are a few counts of this clonotype. The chain joins TRBV29-1 to TRBJ2-5; D is ambiguous. The germline V and J ends were trimmed by 5 bases and 1 base, with 11 bases remaining between them. The CDR3 runs 13 residues. In germline, CDR1 is SQVTM, CDR2 ANQGSEA. The CDR3 reads CSVSQSGQETQYF. CDR3 bases: TGCAGCGTTTCCCAGTCAGGCCAAGAGACCCAGTACTTC.